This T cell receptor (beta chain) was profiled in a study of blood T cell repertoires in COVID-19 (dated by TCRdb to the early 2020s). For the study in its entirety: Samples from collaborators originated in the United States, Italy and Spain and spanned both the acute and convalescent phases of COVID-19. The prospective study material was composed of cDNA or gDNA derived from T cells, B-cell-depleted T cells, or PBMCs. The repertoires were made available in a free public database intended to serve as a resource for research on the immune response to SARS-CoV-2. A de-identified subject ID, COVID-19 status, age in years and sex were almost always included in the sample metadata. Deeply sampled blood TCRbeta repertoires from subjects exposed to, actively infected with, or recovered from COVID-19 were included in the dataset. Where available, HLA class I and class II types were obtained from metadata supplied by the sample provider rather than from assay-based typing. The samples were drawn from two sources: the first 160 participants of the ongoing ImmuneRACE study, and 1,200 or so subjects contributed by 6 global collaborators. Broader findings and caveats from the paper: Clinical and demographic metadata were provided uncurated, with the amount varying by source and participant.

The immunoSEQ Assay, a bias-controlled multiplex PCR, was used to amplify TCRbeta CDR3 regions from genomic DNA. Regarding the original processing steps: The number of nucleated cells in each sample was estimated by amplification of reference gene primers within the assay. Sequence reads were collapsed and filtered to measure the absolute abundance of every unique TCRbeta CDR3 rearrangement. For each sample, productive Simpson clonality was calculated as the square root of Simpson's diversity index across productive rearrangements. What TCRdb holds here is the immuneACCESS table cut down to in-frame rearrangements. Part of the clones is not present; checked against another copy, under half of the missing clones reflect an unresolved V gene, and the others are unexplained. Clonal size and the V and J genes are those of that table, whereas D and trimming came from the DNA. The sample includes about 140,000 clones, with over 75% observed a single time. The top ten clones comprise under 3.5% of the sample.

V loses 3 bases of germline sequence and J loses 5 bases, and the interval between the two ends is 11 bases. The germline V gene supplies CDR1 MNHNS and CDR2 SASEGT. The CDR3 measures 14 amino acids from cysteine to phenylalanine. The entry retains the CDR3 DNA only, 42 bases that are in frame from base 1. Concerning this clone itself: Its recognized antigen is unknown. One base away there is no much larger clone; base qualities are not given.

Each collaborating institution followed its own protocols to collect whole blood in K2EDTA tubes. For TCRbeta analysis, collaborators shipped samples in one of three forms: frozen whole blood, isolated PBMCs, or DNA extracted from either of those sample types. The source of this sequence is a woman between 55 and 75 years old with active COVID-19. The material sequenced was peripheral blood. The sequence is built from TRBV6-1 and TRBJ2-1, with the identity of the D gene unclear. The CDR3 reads CASSEDHYNNEQFF. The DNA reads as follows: TGTGCCAGCAGTGAGGATCACTACAACAATGAGCAGTTCTTC.